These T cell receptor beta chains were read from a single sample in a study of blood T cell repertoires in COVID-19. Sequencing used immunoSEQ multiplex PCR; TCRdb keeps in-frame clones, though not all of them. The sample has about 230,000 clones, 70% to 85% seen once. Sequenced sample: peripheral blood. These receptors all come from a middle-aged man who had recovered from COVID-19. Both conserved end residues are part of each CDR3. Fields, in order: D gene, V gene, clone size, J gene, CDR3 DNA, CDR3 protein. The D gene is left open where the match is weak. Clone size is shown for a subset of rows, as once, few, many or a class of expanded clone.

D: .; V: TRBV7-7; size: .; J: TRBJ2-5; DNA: TGTGCCAGCAGCGCAGACAGGCTCGAGACCCAGTACTTC; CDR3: CASSADRLETQYF
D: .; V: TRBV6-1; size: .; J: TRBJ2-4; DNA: TGTGCCAGCAGTGAAGGCTCTACGAAAAACATTCAGTACTTC; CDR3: CASSEGSTKNIQYF
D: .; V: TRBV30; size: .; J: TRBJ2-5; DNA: TGTGCCTGGAGTGTTCAGGTAGTCGAGACCCAGTACTTC; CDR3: CAWSVQVVETQYF
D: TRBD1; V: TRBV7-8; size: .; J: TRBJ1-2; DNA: TGTGCCAGCAGCTTAAAGGGGGCAGAAGGCTACACCTTC; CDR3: CASSLKGAEGYTF
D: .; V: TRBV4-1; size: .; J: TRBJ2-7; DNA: TGCGCCAGCAGCCAAGAAATCGGCGGGCCCTACGAGCAGTACTTC; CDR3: CASSQEIGGPYEQYF
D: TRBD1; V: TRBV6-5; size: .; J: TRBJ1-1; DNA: TGTGCCAGCAAGGAACAGGGGGCCTACACTGAAGCTTTCTTT; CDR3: CASKEQGAYTEAFF
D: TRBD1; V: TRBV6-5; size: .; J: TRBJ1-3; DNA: TGTGCCAGCAGGCAGGGACAGGGGAGTCACACCATATATTTT; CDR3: CASRQGQGSHTIYF
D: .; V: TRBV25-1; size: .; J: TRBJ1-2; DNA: TGTGCCAGCAGTGCGGGATTTGCTAACTATGGCTACACCTTC; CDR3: CASSAGFANYGYTF
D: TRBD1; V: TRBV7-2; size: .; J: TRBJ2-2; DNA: TGTGCCAGCAGCCCGGACAGGGTGAACACCGGGGAGCTGTTTTTT; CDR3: CASSPDRVNTGELFF
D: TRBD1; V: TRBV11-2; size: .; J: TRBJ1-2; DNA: TGTGCCAGCAGCTCCGCCGGGACAGATATATCTTATGGCTACACCTTC; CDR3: CASSSAGTDISYGYTF
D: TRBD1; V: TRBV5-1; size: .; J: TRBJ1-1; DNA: TGCGCCAGCACTCCGGACAGGGCAGGGGACACTGAAGCTTTCTTT; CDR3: CASTPDRAGDTEAFF
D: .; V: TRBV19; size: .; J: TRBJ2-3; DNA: TGTGCCAGTAGTATAGGCTCGCCGGGGGACGTTCAGGACACGCAGTATTTT; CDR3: CASSIGSPGDVQDTQYF
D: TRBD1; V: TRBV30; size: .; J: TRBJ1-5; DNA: TGTGCCTGGAATAAAGACAGGGTATCTCAGCCCCAGCATTTT; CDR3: CAWNKDRVSQPQHF
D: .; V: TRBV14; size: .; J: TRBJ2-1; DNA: TGTGCCAGCAGCTTTACCCGGGGTAATCTAAATGAGCAGTTCTTC; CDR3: CASSFTRGNLNEQFF
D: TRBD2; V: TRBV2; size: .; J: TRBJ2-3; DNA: TGTGCCACCCAGCAGGCAAGCGGACTAGGAACAGATACGCAGTATTTT; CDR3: CATQQASGLGTDTQYF
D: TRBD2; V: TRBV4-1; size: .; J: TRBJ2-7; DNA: TGCGCCAGCAGCGACCTAGCGGGAGGGCCGGCCGAGCAGTACTTC; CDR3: CASSDLAGGPAEQYF
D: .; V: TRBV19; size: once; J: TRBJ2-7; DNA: TGTGCCAGTAGAAAATCTTTCAGGGGTGAGTTCAACGAGCAGTACTTC; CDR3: CASRKSFRGEFNEQYF
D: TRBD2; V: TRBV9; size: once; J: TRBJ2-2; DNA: TGTGCCAGCAGCGTAGGGTGGTATAGCGGGCTAGCGGGTACCGGGGAGCTGTTTTTT; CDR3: CASSVGWYSGLAGTGELFF
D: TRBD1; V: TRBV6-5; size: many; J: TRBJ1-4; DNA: TGTGCCAGCAGTTTCCGGACAGGATCTAATGAAAAACTGTTTTTT; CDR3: CASSFRTGSNEKLFF
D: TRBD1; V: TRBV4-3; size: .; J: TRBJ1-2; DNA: TGCGCCAGCAGCAGACAGGGGCAGGGTGGCTACACCTTC; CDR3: CASSRQGQGGYTF
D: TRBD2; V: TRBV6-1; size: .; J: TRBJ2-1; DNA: TGTGCCAGCAGTGATCGCCCCCCAGCGGGGGGAAGGAATGAGCAGTTCTTC; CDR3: CASSDRPPAGGRNEQFF
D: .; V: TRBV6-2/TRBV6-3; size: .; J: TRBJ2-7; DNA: TGTGCCAGCAGTTCTAGCTCCTACGAGCAGTACTTC; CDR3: CASSSSSYEQYF
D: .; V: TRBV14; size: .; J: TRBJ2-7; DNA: TGTGCCAGCAGCCACACTGCCTACGAGCAGTACTTC; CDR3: CASSHTAYEQYF